A selection of T cell receptor beta chains follows, all from one sample in a study of patients and donors after allogeneic stem cell transplantation. Each CDR3 protein is one row after TCRdb ran MiXCR on the RT-PCR reads. Among some 200,000 distinct CDR3 sequences listed, more than 35% were seen once. Input material: blood, either unsorted or a sorted T cell fraction (not recorded which). The receptors here all came from a human donor who was either an allogeneic HSCT recipient or a stem cell or donor lymphocyte infusion donor (not recorded which). It is not recorded whose cells these are; they may come from a transplant donor. The CDR3 runs from the conserved cysteine through the conserved F or W. The D gene is left open where the match is weak. Clone size appears in some rows only: once, few, many, or a class for an expanded clone.

V	size	D	J	DNA	CDR3
TRBV29-1	-	-	TRBJ1-2	TGCAGCGCTACCGGGACCTTCTATGGCTACACCTTC	CSATGTFYGYTF
TRBV20-1	few	-	TRBJ2-7	TGCAGTGCTAGCGGGCCAAACTCCTACGAGCAGTACTTC	CSASGPNSYEQYF
TRBV28	-	-	TRBJ1-6	TGTGCCAGCAGTTTGGACAGAAAATATAATTCACCCCTCCACTTT	CASSLDRKYNSPLHF
TRBV11-2	medium-sized	-	TRBJ1-1	TGTGCCAGCAGCTCCAGGGGTCGAGGGAGTACTGAAGCTTTCTTT	CASSSRGRGSTEAFF
TRBV12-3/TRBV12-4	few	-	TRBJ1-6	TGTGCCAGCAGCCCAGTCGGCGGGCAACAGTCACCCCTCCACTTT	CASSPVGGQQSPLHF
TRBV7-9	few	TRBD1	TRBJ1-1	TGTGCCAGCAGTCAGGACAGGGGGGCGGACGAAGCTTTCTTT	CASSQDRGADEAFF
TRBV7-3	few	TRBD1	TRBJ1-1	TGTGCCAGCAGCCGACAGGGTACAACTGAAGCTTTCTTT	CASSRQGTTEAFF
TRBV28	-	-	TRBJ1-5	TGTGCCAGCAGTAACAGGGTTAGCAATCAGCCCCAGCATTTT	CASSNRVSNQPQHF
TRBV5-1	-	-	TRBJ2-1	TGCGCCAGCAGCTTGGCCGTCGCGGCTAAGCAGTTCTTC	CASSLAVAAKQFF
TRBV28	-	-	TRBJ2-7	TGTGCCACCAACTTACAAGGATATTACGAGCAGTACTTC	CATNLQGYYEQYF
TRBV15	few	TRBD2	TRBJ2-5	TGTGCCACCAGCAGAGTTCCCTTAGCGGGGACTCAAGAGACCCAGTACTTC	CATSRVPLAGTQETQYF
TRBV27	few	TRBD2	TRBJ2-7	TGTGCCAGCAGTTTATCTGCTAGCGGTTACGAGCAGTACTTC	CASSLSASGYEQYF
TRBV4-1	-	-	TRBJ1-3	TGCGCCAGCAGCCAACGGCAGGCTGGAAACACCATATATTTT	CASSQRQAGNTIYF
TRBV12-3/TRBV12-4	few	TRBD1	TRBJ1-1	TGTGCCAGCAGTTCGGACAGGATAAACACTGAAGCTTTCTTT	CASSSDRINTEAFF
TRBV7-9	-	-	TRBJ2-1	TGTGCCAGCAGCTTTATCAGCCCCAATGAGCAGTTCTTC	CASSFISPNEQFF
TRBV12-3/TRBV12-4	many	-	TRBJ1-1	TGTGCCAGCAGTTTAGCGGGACAAGGTTTACGAGAAGCTTTCTTT	CASSLAGQGLREAFF
TRBV11-2	few	TRBD1	TRBJ1-4	TGTGCCAGCAGCTACCCGGGACAGGATAATGAAAAACTGTTTTTT	CASSYPGQDNEKLFF
TRBV6-2/TRBV6-3	-	-	TRBJ2-1	TGTGCCAGCAGTTACTCGATACCGACTAGAGGTTTCGATGAGCAGTTCTTC	CASSYSIPTRGFDEQFF
TRBV25-1	few	-	TRBJ1-1	TGTGCCAGCAGTGCGTCGGAGACAAATGAAGCTTTCTTT	CASSASETNEAFF
TRBV27	few	-	TRBJ1-1	TGTGCCAGCAGCAACCAGTTAAACACTGAAGCTTTCTTT	CASSNQLNTEAFF
TRBV6-5	-	TRBD1	TRBJ1-1	TGTGCCAGCAGTACCCCGGGACAGGGAGAAGGGGCTGAAGCTTTCTTT	CASSTPGQGEGAEAFF
TRBV29-1	-	TRBD2	TRBJ2-5	TGCAGCGTTGTGGGAGGGGAGACCCAGTACTTC	CSVVGGETQYF
TRBV5-1	-	-	TRBJ2-5	TGCGCCAGCAGCTTGGGTAGCTGGACAGAACAAGAGACCCAGTACTTC	CASSLGSWTEQETQYF
TRBV18	-	-	TRBJ2-2	TGTGCCAGCTCACCATCGAGACAGGCGAACACCGGGGAGCTGTTTTTT	CASSPSRQANTGELFF
TRBV4-3	-	TRBD1	TRBJ2-2	TGCGCCAGCAGCCAAAGGACAGGGGAGAACACCGGGGAGCTGTTTTTT	CASSQRTGENTGELFF
TRBV7-9	-	-	TRBJ2-1	TGTGCCAGCAGCTTAAGGGACCACTTCAATGAGCAGTTCTTC	CASSLRDHFNEQFF
TRBV27	-	TRBD1	TRBJ2-7	TGTGCCAGCAGTTTAAGACAGGGGGCAGGCGAGCAGTACTTC	CASSLRQGAGEQYF
TRBV5-1	-	-	TRBJ2-7	TGCGCCAGCAGCTTGGAGGGAGGCCACTACGAGCAGTACTTC	CASSLEGGHYEQYF
TRBV6-5	-	-	TRBJ1-4	TGTGCCAGCAGTCCAACAGGGCTTGAAAAACTGTTTTTT	CASSPTGLEKLFF
TRBV15	few	TRBD1	TRBJ1-6	TGTGCCACCAGCCCCCTTGCACGGACAGGGAATAATTCACCCCTCCACTTT	CATSPLARTGNNSPLHF
TRBV27	-	TRBD1	TRBJ1-1	TGTGCCAGCAGCAACAGGGGCAAGAACACTGAAGCTTTCTTT	CASSNRGKNTEAFF
TRBV5-6	few	-	TRBJ1-4	TGTGCCAGCAGCCCAACAGGGATAGATGAAAAACTGTTTTTT	CASSPTGIDEKLFF
TRBV7-8	few	TRBD1	TRBJ1-2	TGTGCCAGCAGCTGGACAGGGGATGGCTACACCTTC	CASSWTGDGYTF
TRBV4-3	-	-	TRBJ2-1	TGCGCCAGCAGCCAAGACCAGGGCTACAATGAGCAGTTCTTC	CASSQDQGYNEQFF
TRBV5-4	-	TRBD1	TRBJ1-2	TGTGCCAGCAGCCCGGGACAGGGGTTGTGTGGCTACACCTTC	CASSPGQGLCGYTF
TRBV6-5	few	-	TRBJ1-1	TGTGCCAGCAGCGCCACCGGGGGGACTGAAGCTTTCTTT	CASSATGGTEAFF
TRBV4-1	-	-	TRBJ1-6	TGCGCCAGCAGTCAAACAGGAGAAGGGGCTAATCGATCACCCCTCCACTTT	CASSQTGEGANRSPLHF
TRBV6-1	-	-	TRBJ1-5	TGTGCCAGCAGTGACGGGATGGGTCAGCCCCAGCATTTT	CASSDGMGQPQHF
TRBV20-1	-	TRBD2	TRBJ2-7	TGCAGTGCTAGAAACTGGGCGACTAGCGGGAGGGCCGAGCAGTACTTC	CSARNWATSGRAEQYF
TRBV2	-	-	TRBJ1-1	TGTGCCAGCAGTGACCCGGGGAACACTGAAGCTTTCTTT	CASSDPGNTEAFF
TRBV6-6	few	-	TRBJ2-7	TGTGCCAGCAGTTACTCGAAGACCTCCTACGAGCAGTACTTC	CASSYSKTSYEQYF
TRBV29-1	-	-	TRBJ1-2	TGCAGCGTTGAAGGGGGCTTAGGGCAAAACTATGGCTACACCTTC	CSVEGGLGQNYGYTF
TRBV7-2	-	-	TRBJ1-2	TGTGCCAGCAGCTTCGGGGCCCCAGAGCTCGGTGGCTACACCTTC	CASSFGAPELGGYTF
TRBV5-5	-	-	TRBJ1-5	TGTGCCAGCAGCAACTTACAGGGTAGGGGCAATCAGCCCCAGCATTTT	CASSNLQGRGNQPQHF
TRBV5-6	-	TRBD2	TRBJ2-5	TGTGCCAGCAGCGAGGGACTAGCGGGAGGGTATGGGGAGACCCAGTACTTC	CASSEGLAGGYGETQYF
TRBV5-1	few	-	TRBJ1-1	TGCGCCAGCAGCCTGGGACAAGAAGCTTTCTTT	CASSLGQEAFF
TRBV28	-	-	TRBJ1-2	TGTGCCAGCAGCCCCGGAGGGGCGGGCATTTATGGCTACACCTTC	CASSPGGAGIYGYTF
TRBV12-3/TRBV12-4	-	-	TRBJ1-1	TGTGCCAGCAGTGGACAGTTTAGTCGAGGCACTGAAGCTTTCTTT	CASSGQFSRGTEAFF
TRBV30	-	-	TRBJ2-2	TGTGCCTGGTCGACTAGGGGCCTTACCGGGGAGCTGTTTTTT	CAWSTRGLTGELFF
TRBV13	-	-	TRBJ2-1	TGTGCCAGCAGCGACTCCCGGAGGAATGAGCAGTTCTTC	CASSDSRRNEQFF
TRBV13	-	-	TRBJ2-3	TGTGCCAGCAGTGCTATGGCGGGTACGCAGTATTTT	CASSAMAGTQYF
TRBV27	-	-	TRBJ1-1	TGTGCCAGCAGCAACATTCGGGGTACTGAAGCTTTCTTT	CASSNIRGTEAFF
TRBV18	-	-	TRBJ2-7	TGTGCCAGCTCGGGGAGGGGGTCCTACGAGCAGTACTTC	CASSGRGSYEQYF
TRBV7-6	-	TRBD1	TRBJ1-1	TGTGCCAGCAGCTGGGGGGACAGAGGGGTGAACACTGAAGCTTTCTTT	CASSWGDRGVNTEAFF
TRBV4-3	few	-	TRBJ1-5	TGCGCCAGCAGCCAAGAGGATGGTAGCCAGCCCCAGCATTTT	CASSQEDGSQPQHF
TRBV9	-	-	TRBJ2-1	TGTGCCAGCAGCGTAGGTAAGCTGAATGAGCAGTTCTTC	CASSVGKLNEQFF
TRBV5-1	-	-	TRBJ2-5	TGCGCCAGCAGCTTGGCCAGGGGAGGAGAGACCCAGTACTTC	CASSLARGGETQYF